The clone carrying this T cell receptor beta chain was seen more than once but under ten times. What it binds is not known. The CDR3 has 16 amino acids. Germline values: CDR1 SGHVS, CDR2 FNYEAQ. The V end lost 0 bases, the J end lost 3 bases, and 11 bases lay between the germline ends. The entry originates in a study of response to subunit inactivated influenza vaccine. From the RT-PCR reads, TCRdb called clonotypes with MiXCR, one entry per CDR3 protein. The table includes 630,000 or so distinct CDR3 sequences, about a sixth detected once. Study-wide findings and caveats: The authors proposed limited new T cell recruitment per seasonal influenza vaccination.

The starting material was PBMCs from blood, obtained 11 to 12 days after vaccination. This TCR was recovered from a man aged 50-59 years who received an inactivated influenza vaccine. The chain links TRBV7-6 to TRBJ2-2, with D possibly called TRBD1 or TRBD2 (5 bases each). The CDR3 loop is CASSLAPGTYTGELFF. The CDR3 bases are TGTGCCAGCAGCTTAGCACCCGGGACCTACACCGGGGAGCTGTTTTTT.